These 20 T cell receptor beta chains share one sample of origin, sequenced in a study of control samples from healthy donors and cancer patients. Here immunoSEQ multiplex PCR was the method, and the copy in TCRdb shows in-frame clones only, minus some. The repertoire holds approximately 160,000 clones, with more than 85% as singletons. The sample consisted of blood. These receptors were taken from a woman between 40 and 55 years old in good health.

Remarks on this clone: Within the sample, other DNA sequences also encode this same CDR3. The J gene is TRBJ2-7, the V gene TRBV5-1; tentative D call: TRBD2 (5 bases). Germline assignment: CDR1 SGHRS and CDR2 YFSETQ. This CDR3 spans 14 amino acids. V was trimmed by 0 bases and J by 0 bases, leaving 7 bases between them. In DNA, the CDR3 is TGCGCCAGCAGCTTGGTGGGGAGCTCCTACGAGCAGTACTTC. As protein: CASSLVGSSYEQYF.

The chain links TRBV29-1 to TRBJ2-7; D tentatively fits TRBD1 or TRBD2 (5 bases each). V was trimmed by 5 bases and J by 1 base, leaving 9 bases between them. Germline V gene data show CDR1 as SQVTM and CDR2 as ANQGSEA. This CDR3 region has 12 residues. CDR3 loop: CSVWGKSYEQYF. The CDR3 bases are TGCAGCGTTTGGGGGAAATCCTACGAGCAGTACTTC.

The chain carries TRBV3-1 (or the pseudogene TRBV3-2) and TRBJ2-2, with 7 bases lining up with TRBD2. CDR3 length equals 16 residues. Losses at the gene ends were 2 bases for V and 1 base for J; bases not matched to a gene: 4. The germline CDR1 and CDR2 sequences are LGHDT and YNNKEL (reference sequence). For the CDR3, the DNA is TGTGCCAGCAGCCAACAGACTAGCTTGAACACCGGGGAGCTGTTTTTT. Its protein is CASSQQTSLNTGELFF.

The chain recombines TRBV29-1 with TRBJ1-1, with 8 bases identical to TRBD1. The CDR3 totals 14 residues. Germline loops: CDR1 SQVTM, CDR2 ANQGSEA. Germline trimming cut 6 bases from V and 0 bases from J; bases unmatched to any gene: 6. As DNA, the CDR3 is TGCAGCGTCTGGACAGGGTCCTTGAACACTGAAGCTTTCTTT. It yields the protein CSVWTGSLNTEAFF.

A word on this clone: One junction end does not reproduce the germline sequence, and a read error may be involved. The chain uses TRBV19 and TRBJ2-7; D unresolved. CDR1 and CDR2 from the germline V gene are LNHDA and SQIVND (reference sequence). The CDR3 consists of 16 residues. CDR3 bases: TGTGCCAGTAGTACCAATTCTCGGGTGAATCCCTACGGGCAGTACTTC. Translated, it gives CASSTNSRVNPYGQYF.

This chain joins TRBV11-2 and TRBJ1-1; a weak D match, TRBD1 (6 bases). Germline CDR1 SGHAT, CDR2 FQNNGV. The CDR3 is 16 amino acids. The V end lost 0 bases, the J end lost 3 bases, and 14 bases lay between the germline ends. The CDR3 protein is CASSLDLRQEDTEAFF. In nucleotides, the CDR3 is TGTGCCAGCAGCTTAGATTTACGACAGGAGGACACTGAAGCTTTCTTT.

This chain links TRBV27 with TRBJ1-3; no clear D gene. Trimming removed 5 bases from V and 0 bases from J, with 5 bases in between. The germline gives CDR1 MNHEY, CDR2 SMNVEV (reference sequence). The CDR3 loop spans 13 amino acids. CDR3: CASSGLSGNTIYF. CDR3 DNA sequence: TGTGCCAGCAGTGGACTCTCTGGAAACACCATATATTTT.

J is TRBJ2-1 and V is TRBV3-1 (or the pseudogene TRBV3-2); 14 bases agree with TRBD2. Germline-derived CDR1 and CDR2 are LGHDT and YNNKEL (reference sequence). CDR3 length: 15 amino acids. Germline trimming cut 1 base from V and 9 bases from J; bases unmatched to any gene: 2. The DNA for the CDR3 is TGTGCCAGCAGCCAAGGGACTAGCGGGGGGAGTGAGCAGTTCTTC. Translated, it gives CASSQGTSGGSEQFF.

The table lists this clone with a few counts. This chain connects TRBV4-1 to TRBJ2-6, with D perhaps assigned TRBD1 or TRBD2 (5 bases each). The CDR3 runs to 17 residues. Trimming stripped 2 bases from V and 4 bases from J, with 15 bases between. Germline CDR1 and CDR2: MGHRA and YSYEKL. The CDR3 sequence: CASSQPGRRAGANVLTF. CDR3 DNA sequence: TGCGCCAGCAGCCAACCGGGACGTCGCGCAGGGGCCAACGTCCTGACTTTC.

This clone has just a few counts. The chain has TRBV11-2 and TRBJ2-7; D is uncertain. Deletions cut 3 bases from V and 0 bases from J, with 0 bases between. Germline V gives CDR1 SGHAT, CDR2 FQNNGV. The CDR3 consists of 11 residues. Written as DNA, the CDR3 is TGTGCCAGCAGCTTCTCCTACGAGCAGTACTTC. Protein: CASSFSYEQYF.

The J gene is TRBJ1-5, the V gene TRBV28; D may be TRBD1 (5 bases). This CDR3 is 14 amino acids long. The V gene lost 3 bases and the J gene lost 6 bases, with 12 bases spanning the gap. Germline loops: CDR1 MDHEN, CDR2 SYDVKM. The CDR3 here is CASSFRGGFQPQHF. CDR3 nucleotide sequence: TGTGCCAGCAGTTTCCGGGGGGGGTTTCAGCCCCAGCATTTT.

The gene calls are TRBV6-6 and TRBJ2-2; TRBD2 aligns across 7 bases. Germline lookup yields CDR1 MNHNY and CDR2 SVGAGI (reference sequence). After removal of 3 bases from V and 6 bases from J, the junction contained 7 bases not matched to a gene. CDR3 length equals 15 residues. CDR3 nucleotide sequence: TGTGCCAGCAGTTATAAGAACGCGGGGGCCGGGGAGCTGTTTTTT. Protein: CASSYKNAGAGELFF.

There are many counts of this clone. In nucleotides, the CDR3 is TGCAGTGCTCTCTACGGCTACACCTTC. It codes for CSALYGYTF. The genes are TRBV20-1 and TRBJ1-2; D unclear. The V gene's germline CDR1 is DFQATT and CDR2 SNEGSKA (reference sequence). V was clipped by 5 bases and J by 8 bases, with 6 bases between them. This CDR3 contains 9 residues.

The chain has TRBV2 and TRBJ2-7, with TRBD1 identical over 10 bases. The length of the CDR3 is 13 residues. The germline V gene has CDR1 SNHLY and CDR2 FYNNEI. V was pared by 11 bases and J by 6 bases, with 10 bases of the junction left unmatched. The CDR3 DNA sequence: TGTGCCCCTGGGGGACAGGGGTTGGGCGAGCAGTACTTC. As protein: CAPGGQGLGEQYF.

The rearrangement links TRBV27 to TRBJ1-3, with D unclear. CDR3 length: 13 residues. V lost 2 bases and J 2 bases, leaving 4 bases between the germline ends. Germline V gene lookup returns CDR1 MNHEY and CDR2 SMNVEV (reference sequence). The CDR3 loop reads CASSLTPGNTIYF. The CDR3 DNA follows: TGTGCCAGCAGTTTAACACCTGGAAACACCATATATTTT.

The chain uses TRBV6-5 and TRBJ2-7, with no clear D. Germline CDR1 is MNHEY and CDR2 is SVGAGI. This CDR3 has 13 amino acids. Trimming stripped 1 base from V and 4 bases from J, with 8 bases between. In nucleotides, the CDR3 is TGTGCCAGCAGTTACTACGGCCAATACGAGCAGTACTTC. Protein: CASSYYGQYEQYF.

This chain joins TRBV21-1 and TRBJ1-2. TRBV21-1 is tagged as a pseudogene. The CDR3 covers 13 residues. The CDR3 coding sequence is TGTGCCAGCAGTGGGCAGGAGAACTATGGCTACACCTTC. It translates to CASSGQENYGYTF.

The chain has TRBV27 and TRBJ1-2, with a weak D call TRBD1 (6 bases). Germline CDR1 is MNHEY and CDR2 is SMNVEV (reference sequence). V was shortened by 6 bases and J by 8 bases, with 13 bases between the two germline ends. The CDR3 contains 12 residues. The CDR3: CASRGGASGYTF. The CDR3 nucleotides read TGTGCCAGCAGAGGGGGGGCAAGCGGCTACACCTTC.

This chain links TRBV29-1 with TRBJ1-4; D is uncertain. Germline CDR1 SQVTM, CDR2 ANQGSEA. This CDR3 spans 13 amino acids. The V end lost 5 bases, the J end lost 7 bases, and 14 bases lay between the germline ends. In DNA, the CDR3 is TGCAGCGTTTTGGCAGATGATCTTGAAAAACTGTTTTTT. Translation gives CSVLADDLEKLFF. The full variable domain, rest sourced from reference TRBV29-1 and TRBJ1-4, is SAVISQKPSRDICQRGTSLTIQCQVDSQVTMMFWYRQQPGQSLTLIATANQGSEATYESGFVIDKFPISRPNLTFSTLTVSNMSPEDSSIYLCSVLADDLEKLFFGSGTQLSVL.

The rearrangement uses TRBV27 and TRBJ1-2; 8 bases map to TRBD1. Trimming cost V 5 bases and J 4 bases; bases outside gene matches: 3. Germline V lookup: CDR1 MNHEY, CDR2 SMNVEV (reference sequence). The CDR3 runs to 13 residues. CDR3 bases: TGTGCCAGCAGTGCCGGACAGGGCTATGGCTACACCTTC. Its translation is CASSAGQGYGYTF.